This T cell receptor beta chain appears in the sequencing data of a study of identical twins (dated by TCRdb to 2015 to 2016). Turning to the overall study: TCR alpha and beta repertoires from monozygotic twins, unrelated adults of various ages and cord blood were deep-sequenced to test whether fetal clonotypes persist. To rule out contamination, the twin experiments were replicated at different times with different library preparation protocols. Points the paper makes about the study in general: Recombination models systematically underestimated out-of-frame TCR alpha sharing in monozygotic twins but agreed with sharing between unrelated individuals. Compared with coincidental sharing between unrelated individuals, out-of-frame TCR alpha sequences shared between twins showed an excess of sequences with low generation probability. Because the same donors could not be followed over many years, the conclusions relied on cross-sectional statistical analysis. A weaker excess of twin sharing was found in beta out-of-frame sequences because the signal-to-noise ratio was lowered by fewer shared sequences. Abundant cord blood beta clonotypes carried fewer insertions; young adult naive repertoires showed a weaker similar trend, while memory repertoires showed none. Zero-insertion analyses could be partly confounded by invariant T cells such as MAIT and iNKT, although diverse VJ usage argued against such confounding for most clonotypes.

CDR1 is given as DFQATT and CDR2 as SNEGSKA, both from the germline V gene (reference sequence). Counted from cysteine to phenylalanine, this CDR3 has 14 amino acids. Only CDR3 DNA remains: 42 bases, in frame from the first base. Trimming removed 3 bases from V and 0 bases from J, leaving 9 bases between the germline ends. The library was built by means of 5' RACE. Sequencing relied on an Illumina HiSeq 2000. A universal primer binding site was added through template switching, and the final cDNA carried a unique molecular identifier so that TCR cDNA molecules could be counted accurately. Specific primers in the conserved constant-segment region were used to synthesize first-strand cDNA for the TCR alpha and beta chains. To control for contamination, every cDNA library was double barcoded, receiving both a SMART-Mk sample barcode and Illumina barcodes. TruSeq adapter sequences along with Illumina sample barcodes were introduced in two successive PCR steps. TCR alpha and beta cDNA libraries were sequenced on the Illumina HiSeq platform with custom primers. The authors' analysis ran thus. Raw reads were processed with MiGEC to extract unique molecular identifiers, and MiXCR was used to determine CDR3 positions. Recombination models were inferred per individual with the repgenHMM and IGoR tools using an EM algorithm. The tcR package in R was used for shared clonotype analysis, with sharing normalized by the product of cloneset sizes. Out-of-frame nonproductive sequences were analyzed to study raw recombination free of thymic and clonal selection effects. TCRdb reran the public reads through fastp at Q25 and MiXCR, keeping productive beta chains. When rows share a CDR3 protein, they turn into one entry using the most common DNA and genes. The V and J calls shown here were made by TCRdb, not taken from the authors' results. The sample table contains just over 500,000 distinct CDR3 sequences; only one count was recorded for less than 25% of them. The ten largest clones add up to roughly 0.9% of the sample.

Notes on this clonotype: The target of this receptor is not known. It has no much larger one-base neighbor in the sample; base qualities were not kept.

Every donor was a healthy Caucasian. The twin cohort comprised three pairs of female monozygotic twins, all aged roughly 18 to 30 years. CD4+ and CD8+ T cell populations were isolated with positive isolation kits from Invitrogen. These data were also reused for a study on T cells expressing NK-cell markers. As the second paper documents: Three sorted T-cell subsets (CD3+CD56+NKG2C+, CD3+CD56+NKG2C- and CD3+CD56-NKG2C+) from eight donors had their TCR beta-chain repertoires profiled. Of the eight sequenced donors, seven were found to be HCMV-seropositive and one was found to be HCMV-seronegative. To restrict sorting to alphabetaTCR-expressing T cells, an anti-gammadeltaTCR antibody was added in several experiments. In several donors, the dominant CD3+CD56+NKG2C+ clonotypes were found to rank among the top 10 CD8+ clonotypes and to make up about 1.0-7.0% of CD8+ T cells. Those dominant clonotypes were again the most abundant among CD3+CD56-NKG2C+ cells in a handful of donors, at about 25-60.1%. It remained unclear whether the expanded NKG2C-expressing T cell clones were specific for HCMV antigens. The eight sequenced donors were randomly selected healthy volunteers, three men and five women. HCMV serostatus was determined by detecting HCMV-specific IgG in serum with a commercial ELISA kit. Reads were demultiplexed and grouped by UMI with MIGEC, and clonotypes were assembled and quantified with MiTCR. To exclude erroneous sequences, any TCR cDNA sequence not supported by at least two reads was discarded. The tcR package was used for downstream repertoire analysis, with clonotypes matched between fractions based on CDR3 nucleotide sequence plus V segment. VDJmatch was used to annotate antigen specificity against VDJdb, with one amino acid substitution in CDR3 allowed.

Material for sequencing was CD4+ T cells sorted from blood. The rearrangement joined TRBV20-1 to TRBJ2-1; no D gene call is confident. This TCR was recovered from a woman aged 18 to 35 in good health. In nucleotides, the sequence is TGCAGTGCTAGGAGTACCGGCTCCTACAATGAGCAGTTCTTC. The encoded protein is CSARSTGSYNEQFF.